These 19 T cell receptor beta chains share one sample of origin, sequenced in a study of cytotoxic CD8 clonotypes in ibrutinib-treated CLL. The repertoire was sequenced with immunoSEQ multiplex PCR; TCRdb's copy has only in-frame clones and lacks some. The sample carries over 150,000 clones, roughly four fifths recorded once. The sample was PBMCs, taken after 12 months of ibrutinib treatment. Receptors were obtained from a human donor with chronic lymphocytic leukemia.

CDR3 sequence reads: CASSANSRYNSPLHF. The CDR3 nucleotides read TGTGCCAGCAGCGCGAACAGCCGCTATAATTCACCCCTCCACTTT. The chain uses TRBV7-2 and TRBJ1-6; the D is unclear. This CDR3 has 15 residues. Trimming shortened V by 5 bases and J by 3 bases, and 11 bases separated the two germline ends. Germline-derived CDR1 and CDR2 are SGHTA and FQGNSA.

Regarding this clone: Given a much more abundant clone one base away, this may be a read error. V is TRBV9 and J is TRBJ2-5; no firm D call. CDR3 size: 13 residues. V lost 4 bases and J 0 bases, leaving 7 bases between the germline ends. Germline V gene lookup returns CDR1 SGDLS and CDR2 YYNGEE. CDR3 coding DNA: TGTGCCAGCAGCCCCGGGTACCAAGAGACCCAGTACTTC. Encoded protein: CASSPGYQETQYF.

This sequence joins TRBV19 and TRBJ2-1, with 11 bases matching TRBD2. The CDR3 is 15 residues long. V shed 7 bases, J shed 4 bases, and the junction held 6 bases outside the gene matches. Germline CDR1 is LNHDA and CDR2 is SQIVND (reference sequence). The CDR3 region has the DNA TGTGCCAGTAATGGGCTAGCGGGGGGATACAATGAGCAGTTCTTC. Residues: CASNGLAGGYNEQFF.

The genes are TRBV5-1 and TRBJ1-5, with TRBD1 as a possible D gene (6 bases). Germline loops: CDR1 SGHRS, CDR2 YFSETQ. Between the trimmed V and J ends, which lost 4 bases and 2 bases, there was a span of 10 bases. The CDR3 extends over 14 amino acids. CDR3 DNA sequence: TGCGCCAGCAGCATGGACAGTCGCAATCAGCCCCAGCATTTT. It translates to CASSMDSRNQPQHF. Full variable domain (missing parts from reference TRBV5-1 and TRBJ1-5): KAGVTQTPRYLIKTRGQQVTLSCSPISGHRSVSWYQQTPGQGLQFLFEYFSETQRNKGNFPGRFSGRQFSNSRSEMNVSTLELGDSALYLCASSMDSRNQPQHFGDGTRLSIL.

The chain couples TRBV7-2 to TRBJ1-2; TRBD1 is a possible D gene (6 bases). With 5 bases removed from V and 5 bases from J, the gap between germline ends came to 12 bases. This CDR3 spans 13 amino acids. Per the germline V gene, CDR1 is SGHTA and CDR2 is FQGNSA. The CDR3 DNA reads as TGTGCCAGCAGCGTAGGGGGAAGGTATGGCTACACCTTC. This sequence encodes CASSVGGRYGYTF.

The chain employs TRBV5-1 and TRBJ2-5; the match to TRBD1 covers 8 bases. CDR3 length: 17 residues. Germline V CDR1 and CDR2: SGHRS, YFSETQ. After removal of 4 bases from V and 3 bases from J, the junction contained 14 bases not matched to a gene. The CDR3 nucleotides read TGCGCCAGCAGCCCGTGGGGCGGACAGGGCGGGGAAGAGACCCAGTACTTC. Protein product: CASSPWGGQGGEETQYF.

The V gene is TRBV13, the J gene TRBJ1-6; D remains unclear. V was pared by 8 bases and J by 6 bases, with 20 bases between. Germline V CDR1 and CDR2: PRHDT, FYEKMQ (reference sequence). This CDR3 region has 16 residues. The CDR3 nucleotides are TGTGCCAGCGAAACACGCCTGGATCGGGCTAATTCACCCCTCCACTTT. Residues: CASETRLDRANSPLHF.

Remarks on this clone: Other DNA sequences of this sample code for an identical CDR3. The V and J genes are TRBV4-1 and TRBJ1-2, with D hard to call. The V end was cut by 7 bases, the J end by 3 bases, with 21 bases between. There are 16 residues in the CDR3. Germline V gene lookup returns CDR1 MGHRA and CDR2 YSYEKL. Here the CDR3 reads CASTRTALSTDYGYTF. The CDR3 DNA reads TGCGCCAGCACTCGGACGGCCCTATCTACAGACTATGGCTACACCTTC.

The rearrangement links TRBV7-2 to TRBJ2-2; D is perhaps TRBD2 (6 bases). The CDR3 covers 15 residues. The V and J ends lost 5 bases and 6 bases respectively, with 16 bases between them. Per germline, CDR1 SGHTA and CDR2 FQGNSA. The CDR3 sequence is CASSRERVGPGELFF. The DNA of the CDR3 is TGTGCCAGCAGCCGGGAGAGGGTGGGGCCCGGGGAGCTGTTTTTT.

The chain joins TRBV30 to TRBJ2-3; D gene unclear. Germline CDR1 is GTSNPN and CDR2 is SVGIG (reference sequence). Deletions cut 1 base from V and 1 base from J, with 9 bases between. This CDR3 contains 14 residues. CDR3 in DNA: TGTGCCTGGAGTGAGACTCAGGGCACAGATACGCAGTATTTT. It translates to CAWSETQGTDTQYF.

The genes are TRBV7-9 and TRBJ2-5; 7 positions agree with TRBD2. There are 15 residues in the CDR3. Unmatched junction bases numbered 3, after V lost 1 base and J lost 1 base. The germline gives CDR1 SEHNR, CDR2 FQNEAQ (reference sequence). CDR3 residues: CASSLVLARQETQYF. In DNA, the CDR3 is TGTGCCAGCAGCTTAGTACTAGCGCGCCAAGAGACCCAGTACTTC.

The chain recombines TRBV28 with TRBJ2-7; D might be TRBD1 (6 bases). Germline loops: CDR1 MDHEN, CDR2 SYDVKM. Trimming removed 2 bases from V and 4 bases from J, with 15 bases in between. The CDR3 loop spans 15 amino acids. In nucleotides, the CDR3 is TGTGCCAGCAGTTTAGCAGGGGAGTCTAGTTACGAGCAGTACTTC. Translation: CASSLAGESSYEQYF.

CDR3 region: CASSLGTRAEKLFF. CDR3 DNA sequence: TGTGCCAGCAGTTTAGGAACCCGGGCAGAAAAACTGTTTTTT. The chain is built from TRBV28 and TRBJ1-4; D not certain. V lost 2 bases to trimming and J lost 8 bases, with 12 bases between them. The CDR3 totals 14 residues. CDR1 MDHEN and CDR2 SYDVKM come from the germline V gene.

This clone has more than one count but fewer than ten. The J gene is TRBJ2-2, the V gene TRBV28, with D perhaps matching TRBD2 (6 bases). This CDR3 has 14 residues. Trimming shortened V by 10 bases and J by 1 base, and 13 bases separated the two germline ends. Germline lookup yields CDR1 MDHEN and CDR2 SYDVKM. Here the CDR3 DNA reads TGTGCCACTTCGTTGGGGGGGAACACCGGGGAGCTGTTTTTT. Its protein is CATSLGGNTGELFF. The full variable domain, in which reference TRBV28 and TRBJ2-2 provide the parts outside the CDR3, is DVKVTQSSRYLVKRTGEKVFLECVQDMDHENMFWYRQDPGLGLRLIYFSYDVKMKEKGDIPEGYSVSREKKERFSLILESASTNQTSMYLCATSLGGNTGELFFGEGSRLTVL.

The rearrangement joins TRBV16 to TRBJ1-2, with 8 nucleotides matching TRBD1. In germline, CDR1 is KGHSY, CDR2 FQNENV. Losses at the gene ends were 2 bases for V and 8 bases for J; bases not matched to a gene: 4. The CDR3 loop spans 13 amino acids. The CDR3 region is CASSQGQGGGYTF. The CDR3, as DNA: TGTGCCAGCAGCCAAGGACAGGGAGGAGGCTACACCTTC.

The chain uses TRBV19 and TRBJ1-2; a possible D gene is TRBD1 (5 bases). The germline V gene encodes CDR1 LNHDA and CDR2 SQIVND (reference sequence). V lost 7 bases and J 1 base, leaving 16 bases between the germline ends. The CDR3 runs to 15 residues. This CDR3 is CASTPAPGVNYGYTF. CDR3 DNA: TGTGCCAGTACCCCCGCTCCGGGGGTTAACTATGGCTACACCTTC. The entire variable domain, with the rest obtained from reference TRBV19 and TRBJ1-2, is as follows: DGGITQSPKYLFRKEGQNVTLSCEQNLNHDAMYWYRQDPGQGLRLIYYSQIVNDFQKGDIAEGYSVSREKKESFPLTVTSAQKNPTAFYLCASTPAPGVNYGYTFGSGTRLTVV.

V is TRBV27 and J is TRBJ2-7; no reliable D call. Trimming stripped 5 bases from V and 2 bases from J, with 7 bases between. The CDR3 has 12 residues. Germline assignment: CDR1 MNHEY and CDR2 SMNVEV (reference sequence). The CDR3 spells CASSPTPYEQYF. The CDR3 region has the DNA TGTGCCAGCAGTCCCACACCCTACGAGCAGTACTTC.

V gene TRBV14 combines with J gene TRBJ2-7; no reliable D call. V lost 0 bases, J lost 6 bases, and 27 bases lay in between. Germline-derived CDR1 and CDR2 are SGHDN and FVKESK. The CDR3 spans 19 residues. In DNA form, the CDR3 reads TGTGCCAGCAGCCAAGATCCTAACCGGTTTGGCGGAGCTAAGGGCGAGCAGTACTTC. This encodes CASSQDPNRFGGAKGEQYF.

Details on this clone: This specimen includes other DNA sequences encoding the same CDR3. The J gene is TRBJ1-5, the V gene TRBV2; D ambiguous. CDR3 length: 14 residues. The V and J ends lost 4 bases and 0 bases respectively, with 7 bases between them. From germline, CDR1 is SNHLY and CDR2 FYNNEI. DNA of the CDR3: TGTGCCAGCAGTGTAGGTTATAGCAATCAGCCCCAGCATTTT. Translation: CASSVGYSNQPQHF.